This T cell receptor (beta chain) was retrieved from a study of persistence of HIV-infected CD4 T cells (dated by TCRdb to the early 2020s). With regard to the full study: CMV- and HIV-1 Gag-responding CD4+ T cells were isolated from ART-treated individuals so that antigen-driven clonal expansion of HIV-1-infected cells could be examined. The clonality of all cells in each sorted population was assessed by TCRbeta sequencing, whereas the clonality of infected cells was assessed by proviral sequencing. Peripheral blood samples of up to about 180 mL were collected at multiple time points, except for two participants, who underwent leukapheresis at a single time point. The median time participants had been on suppressive ART was about eight years. In the cross-participant TCR cluster analysis, under ten participants were included for CMV and roughly 7 participants were included for Gag.

What the research found in general, with its limitations: Bulk TCR analyses could not be restricted to the rare CMV-responding cells that actually carried HIV-1 proviruses. The study involved few individuals and tested only a limited range of antigens. TCRbeta richness in CMV- and Gag-responding cells was significantly lower than in anti-CD3/anti-CD28-responding cells; CMV-responding cells had higher oligoclonality than CD3/CD28-stimulated and Gag-responding cells. Within the same sorted populations, how oligoclonal the TCRs were correlated with how oligoclonal the proviruses were. Enrichment of degenerate expanded CDR3beta sequences was found in antigen-responding cells, suggesting convergent selection of CD4+ responses to CMV and Gag.

Notes on this clone: No antigen is known for it. One base away there is no much larger clone; base qualities are not given.

The immunoSEQ hsTCRB assay version 4 in survey mode was used to sequence TCRbeta repertoires from genomic DNA. Genomic DNA was diluted to approximately 11 ng/uL, and up to roughly 1 ug per sample was used for TCRbeta sequencing. For the original study's pipeline: TCRbeta data were analyzed in ImmunoSeq Analyzer 3.0, with diversity computed on productive nucleotide rearrangements. Lower-bound TCR diversity was estimated with the improved Chao index, and clonality with the Gini coefficient using the Immunarch R package. Different nucleotide rearrangements encoding the same CDR3beta amino acid sequence were counted as distinct clonotypes. Differential abundance analysis identified TCRbeta sequences significantly enriched in antigen-responding cells relative to anti-CD3/anti-CD28-activated cells. Using predicted peptide-MHC specificity as the basis, GLIPH2 grouped TCRs into clusters, both for each participant individually and for the merged data sets that combined participants. TCRdb mirrors the immuneACCESS table, restricted to in-frame sequences. Some clones are absent from its copies; in checked studies, under half trace to an unresolved V gene, and the reason for the others is unknown. The V and J calls and clone size are taken from that table; D and trimming were inferred from the DNA. A total of about 33,000 clones appear in this sample, more than 75% of them only once. The ten largest clones take up roughly 6.7% of the sample.

The label giving this sample's treatment or condition can be read as: suppressive antiretroviral therapy. Lysates of CMV-infected fibroblasts at 9 to 10 ug/mL were used to stimulate the cells. Memory CD4+ T cells that did not respond, being CD40L-negative, CD69-negative and CD45RO-high, were sorted as memory populations depleted of antigen-responding cells. Participants were HIV-1-infected adults who started suppressive ART during chronic infection. For at least 4 years, participants had undetectable plasma HIV-1 RNA, below 50 copies/mL. To be included, a participant needed positive CMV serology and a CD4+ T cell count above 400 cells/uL. Before stimulation, PBMCs were isolated using density centrifugation and depleted of CD8+ T cells. Stimulation of CD8-depleted PBMCs was carried out for roughly 19 hours with anti-CD28/CD49d costimulation, CD40-blocking antibody and enfuvirtide, to prevent new infections. Cell sorting was done on a Beckman Coulter MoFlo Legacy or XDP sorter, and dead cells were excluded with propidium iodide. For samples with more than one million cells, genomic DNA was extracted with the QIAamp DNA Mini Kit, and for all other samples the Quick-DNA Microprep Kit was used.

The junction shows trimming of 5 bases on V and 0 bases on J, plus 7 bases between the germline ends. From its cysteine to its phenylalanine, the CDR3 spans 14 amino acids. The only DNA kept is the CDR3, 42 bases in frame from the first base. CDR1 and CDR2 were assigned from the germline V gene as MDHEN and SYDVKM. The source is an adult woman with HIV who was CMV-seropositive. This sample comprised CD4+ T cells sorted from PBMCs after approximately 20-hour stimulation, obtained from a patient who received antiretroviral therapy. Per the publication, the cell subset or site label means: CD40L-CD69- CD45RO-high memory CD4 T cells not responding to CMV lysate. This sequence uses TRBV28 and TRBJ1-4, with no confidently assigned D gene. The nucleotides are TGTGCCAGCAGTAATACGGCAACTAATGAAAAACTGTTTTTT. It codes for CASSNTATNEKLFF.